The clone carrying this T cell receptor (beta chain) occurred a few times. Its cognate antigen is unknown. The TCR beta cDNA libraries carried unique molecular identifiers. Using its own MiXCR run on the PCR reads, TCRdb lists one record per CDR3 protein. The repertoire holds roughly 170,000 distinct CDR3 sequences, with 30% as singletons. The data stem from a study of post-analysis software for immune sequencing data. V lost 4 bases and J 3 bases, leaving 10 bases between the germline ends. CDR1 is SGHKS, CDR2 YYEKEE, per germline (reference sequence). The CDR3 covers 14 residues. Study results and limitations: The study found significantly lower normalized Chao1 diversity in multiple sclerosis patients than in controls. Elevated frequency relative to controls characterized several TRBV segments in patients, TRBV5-6, TRBV5-1 and TRBV20-1 among them.

The material sequenced was blood. The receptor's source is a girl between 5 and 17 years old with multiple sclerosis. This chain joins TRBV5-5 and TRBJ2-2; no clear D gene. CDR3 in DNA: TGTGCCAGCAGCCCATACGACTACACCGGGGAGCTGTTTTTT. Encoded protein: CASSPYDYTGELFF.